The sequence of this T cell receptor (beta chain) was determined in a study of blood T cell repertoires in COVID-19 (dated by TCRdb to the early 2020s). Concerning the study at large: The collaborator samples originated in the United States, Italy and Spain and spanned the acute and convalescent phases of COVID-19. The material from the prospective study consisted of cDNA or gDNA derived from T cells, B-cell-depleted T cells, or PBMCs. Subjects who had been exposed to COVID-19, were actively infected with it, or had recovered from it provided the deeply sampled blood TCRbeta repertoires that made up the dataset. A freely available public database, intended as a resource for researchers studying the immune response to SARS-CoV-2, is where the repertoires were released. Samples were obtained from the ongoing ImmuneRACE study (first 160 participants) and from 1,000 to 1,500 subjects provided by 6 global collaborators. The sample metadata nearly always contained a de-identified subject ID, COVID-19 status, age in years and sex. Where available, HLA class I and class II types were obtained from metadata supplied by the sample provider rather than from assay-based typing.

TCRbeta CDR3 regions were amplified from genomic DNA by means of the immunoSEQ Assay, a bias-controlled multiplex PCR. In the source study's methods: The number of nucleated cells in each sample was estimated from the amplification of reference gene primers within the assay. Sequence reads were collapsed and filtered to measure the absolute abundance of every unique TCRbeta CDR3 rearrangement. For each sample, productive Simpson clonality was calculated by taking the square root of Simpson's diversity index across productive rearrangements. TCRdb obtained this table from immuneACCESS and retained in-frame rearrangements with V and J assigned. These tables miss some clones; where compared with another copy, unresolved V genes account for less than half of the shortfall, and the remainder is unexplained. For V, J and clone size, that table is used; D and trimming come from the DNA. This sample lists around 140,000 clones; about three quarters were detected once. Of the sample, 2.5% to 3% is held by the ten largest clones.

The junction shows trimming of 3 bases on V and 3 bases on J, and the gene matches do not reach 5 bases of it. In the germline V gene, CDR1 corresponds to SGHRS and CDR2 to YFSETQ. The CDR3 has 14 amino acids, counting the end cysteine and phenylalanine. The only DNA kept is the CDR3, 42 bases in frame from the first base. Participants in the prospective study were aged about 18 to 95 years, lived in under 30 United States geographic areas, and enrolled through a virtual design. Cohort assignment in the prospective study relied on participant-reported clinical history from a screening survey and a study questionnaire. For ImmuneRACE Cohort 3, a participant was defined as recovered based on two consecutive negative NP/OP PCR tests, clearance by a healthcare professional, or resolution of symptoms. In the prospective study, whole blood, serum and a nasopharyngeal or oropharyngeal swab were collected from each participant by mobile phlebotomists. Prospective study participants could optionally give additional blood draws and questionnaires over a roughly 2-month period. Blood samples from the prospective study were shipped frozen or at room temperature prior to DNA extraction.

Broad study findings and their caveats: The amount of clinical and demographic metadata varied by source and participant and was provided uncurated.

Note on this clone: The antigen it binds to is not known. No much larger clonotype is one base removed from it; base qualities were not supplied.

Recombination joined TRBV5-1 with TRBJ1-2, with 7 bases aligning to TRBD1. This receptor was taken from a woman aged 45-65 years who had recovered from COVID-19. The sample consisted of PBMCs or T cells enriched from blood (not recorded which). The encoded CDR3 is CASSSFDRDYGYTF. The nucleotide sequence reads TGCGCCAGCAGCTCTTTCGACAGGGACTATGGCTACACCTTC.